One and the same sample provided the 24 T cell receptor beta chains below, sequenced in a study of blood T cells in healthy people across ages. Together with a sample-barcoded 5' primer, a J-beta primer mix was included in a second PCR lasting about 7 to 12 cycles. TCRdb recomputed calls from the 5' RACE reads with MiXCR, one row per CDR3 protein. This repertoire shows about 730,000 distinct CDR3 sequences, approximately 39% found once; its top ten account for roughly 19%. Input material: blood. Source of these receptors: a woman aged 55-69 years in good health.

CDR3 sequence (DNA): TGTGCCAGCAGTTTAGGGAGGCAGGGTGGGACCGGGGAGCTGTTTTTT. Its translation: CASSLGRQGGTGELFF. J is TRBJ2-2 and V is TRBV12-3 or TRBV12-4; the D call may be TRBD1 or TRBD2 (5 bases each). This CDR3 comprises 16 residues. V dropped 1 base and J dropped 5 bases, with 14 bases sitting between them.

This clonotype was counted only a few times. A much more abundant neighbour one base away suggests this may be a read error. The rearrangement uses TRBV5-1 and TRBJ2-1; D might be TRBD2 (5 bases). The germline V gene has CDR1 SGHRS and CDR2 YFSETQ. V lost 0 bases to trimming and J lost 5 bases, with 12 bases between them. The CDR3 sequence is 15 residues long. The CDR3 DNA reads TGCGCCAGCAGCTTGGTTCGAGCGGTTAACAATGAGCAGTTCTTC. Translating gives CASSLVRAVNNEQFF.

This clonotype has only a few counts. This chain joins TRBV5-1 and TRBJ1-1; TRBD1 agrees at 7 bases. Germline CDR1 and CDR2: SGHRS and YFSETQ. Germline trimming cut 4 bases from V and 1 base from J; bases unmatched to any gene: 7. The CDR3 is 15 residues long. DNA for the CDR3: TGCGCCAGCAGCACTGGACAGGTTACGAACACTGAAGCTTTCTTT. The encoded protein is CASSTGQVTNTEAFF.

Only a few counts were recorded for this clonotype. The chain links TRBV24-1 to TRBJ2-1, with 8 bases lining up with TRBD2. This CDR3 has 17 amino acids. Trimming at V came to 0 bases and at J to 3 bases, leaving 6 bases not matched to a gene. Looked up from germline, CDR1 is KGHDR and CDR2 is SFDVKD. CDR3 amino acids: CATSDLVVGRDYNEQFF. For the CDR3, the DNA is TGTGCCACCAGTGATTTGGTAGTCGGGAGGGACTACAATGAGCAGTTCTTC.

This clonotype was recorded a few times. The chain uses TRBV9 and TRBJ2-5; TRBD2 matches at 8 bases. Germline V gene data show CDR1 as SGDLS and CDR2 as YYNGEE. The CDR3 is 15 amino acids. The trim removed 6 bases at V and 3 bases at J, leaving 10 bases unmatched. The CDR3 spells CASNRRGGREETQYF. The CDR3 DNA is TGTGCCAGCAACCGCCGCGGGGGGCGGGAAGAGACCCAGTACTTC.

The V and J genes are TRBV29-1 and TRBJ2-3; D gene unclear. Trimming stripped 3 bases from V and 2 bases from J, with 15 bases between. Germline V CDR1 and CDR2: SQVTM, ANQGSEA. The CDR3 runs 15 residues. DNA of the CDR3: TGCAGCGTTGATCCGTGGGAAATTTCCACAGATACGCAGTATTTT. It translates to CSVDPWEISTDTQYF.

In this sample, this clonotype turned up a few times. The chain joins TRBV10-3 to TRBJ2-3; a weak D match, TRBD1 (5 bases). This CDR3 is 13 amino acids long. Looked up from germline, CDR1 is ENHRY and CDR2 is SYGVKD. Deletions cut 0 bases from V and 4 bases from J, with 5 bases between. The chain's CDR3 is CAISESGADTQYF. The CDR3 bases are TGTGCCATCAGTGAGTCAGGGGCAGATACGCAGTATTTT.

This clonotype was seen once. The chain joins TRBV6-5 to TRBJ2-1; D is unresolved. The CDR3 has 15 amino acids. The germline V gene has CDR1 MNHEY and CDR2 SVGAGI. The ends were cut back, 0 bases at V and 0 bases at J, with 6 bases in the middle. CDR3 sequence reads: CASSYSSNSYNEQFF. In DNA form, the CDR3 reads TGTGCCAGCAGTTACTCTTCAAACTCCTACAATGAGCAGTTCTTC.

The chain employs TRBV10-3 and TRBJ2-1, with TRBD2 matching 7 bases. Germline V lookup: CDR1 ENHRY, CDR2 SYGVKD. V was clipped by 7 bases and J by 6 bases; unmatched bases: 6. CDR3 length: 13 residues. CDR3 DNA sequence: TGTGCCATCAAGCGGGATGTGGGCAATGAGCAGTTCTTC. This codes for CAIKRDVGNEQFF.

The sample holds a few counts of this clonotype. The chain couples TRBV7-8 to TRBJ1-5; D is perhaps TRBD1 (5 bases). The CDR3 length is 14 residues. V lost 1 base to trimming and J lost 4 bases, with 8 bases between them. CDR1 and CDR2 from the germline V gene are SGHVS and FQNEAQ. CDR3 region: CASSLVGANQPQHF. In DNA form, the CDR3 reads TGTGCCAGCAGCTTAGTAGGGGCTAATCAGCCCCAGCATTTT.

V gene TRBV29-1 combines with J gene TRBJ2-7; weak D call: TRBD1 (6 bases). Germline lookup yields CDR1 SQVTM and CDR2 ANQGSEA. V lost 6 bases and J 0 bases, leaving 12 bases between the germline ends. This CDR3 has 13 amino acids. In DNA form, the CDR3 reads TGCAGCGTCAAGCTACAGGGCTCCTACGAGCAGTACTTC. This codes for CSVKLQGSYEQYF.

The V gene is TRBV5-1, the J gene TRBJ1-2; 8 positions match TRBD1. Germline-derived CDR1 and CDR2 are SGHRS and YFSETQ. J gave up 8 bases and V 4 bases, and 7 bases lay outside the gene matches. This CDR3 has 13 amino acids. The CDR3: CASSPEGQEGYTF. As DNA, the CDR3 is TGCGCCAGCAGCCCGGAGGGACAGGAGGGCTACACCTTC.

The rearrangement links TRBV5-5 to TRBJ2-2; 8 bases map to TRBD1. This CDR3 has 17 residues. V shed 0 bases, J shed 5 bases, and the junction held 9 bases outside the gene matches. Germline CDR1 SGHKS, CDR2 YYEKEE (reference sequence). As DNA, the CDR3 is TGTGCCAGCAGCTTGGCCCTGGCAGGGGGCCGGACCGGGGAGCTGTTTTTT. As protein: CASSLALAGGRTGELFF.

This rearrangement joins TRBV4-2 to TRBJ2-7, with 10 bases aligning to TRBD2. With V trimmed by 4 bases and J by 2 bases, 5 bases remained unmatched. The length of the CDR3 is 15 residues. In germline, CDR1 is LGHNA, CDR2 YNFKEQ. CDR3 bases: TGTGCCAGCAGCCCTGCTAGCGGGGGACCCTACGAGCAGTACTTC. Translation: CASSPASGGPYEQYF.

This rearrangement joins TRBV3-1 to TRBJ2-5, with TRBD1 as a possible D gene (6 bases). Deletions cut 0 bases from V and 5 bases from J, with 13 bases between. This CDR3 region has 15 residues. CDR1 and CDR2 (germline): LGHDT, YNNKEL (reference sequence). The CDR3 sequence is CASSQDRTGLETQYF. CDR3 coding DNA: TGTGCCAGCAGCCAAGATCGCACAGGGTTGGAGACCCAGTACTTC.

V and J are TRBV3-1 and TRBJ2-7, with TRBD1 matching 9 bases. The V and J ends lost 3 bases and 7 bases, in that order; junction bases with no gene match: 4. The CDR3 is made up of 13 amino acids. Germline V gives CDR1 LGHDT, CDR2 YNNKEL (reference sequence). The CDR3 protein is CASSQGQGWEQYF. CDR3 DNA sequence: TGTGCCAGCAGCCAGGGACAGGGATGGGAGCAGTACTTC.

This clonotype showed up just a few times. The chain couples TRBV4-1 to TRBJ2-7, with 9 bases lining up with TRBD1. Germline CDR1 reads MGHRA; CDR2 reads YSYEKL. J gave up 3 bases and V 1 base, and 1 base lay outside the gene matches. The CDR3 is 14 amino acids. The CDR3 here is CASSQGDRDYEQYF. Here the CDR3 DNA reads TGCGCCAGCAGCCAAGGGGACAGGGACTACGAGCAGTACTTC.

The chain uses TRBV21-1 and TRBJ2-1. TRBV21-1 is designated a pseudogene. This CDR3 has 16 amino acids. CDR3: CASSKASAKSYNEQFF. The CDR3 DNA reads as TGTGCCAGCAGCAAAGCGTCGGCCAAGTCCTACAATGAGCAGTTCTTC.

The chain carries TRBV13 and TRBJ2-7, with 12 bases matching TRBD2. Losses at the gene ends were 2 bases for V and 0 bases for J; bases not matched to a gene: 8. The CDR3 is made up of 18 amino acids. CDR1 is PRHDT, CDR2 FYEKMQ, per germline (reference sequence). The DNA for the CDR3 is TGTGCCAGCAGCTTACCTCCTAAGACTAGCGGGAGCTCCTACGAGCAGTACTTC. Protein sequence: CASSLPPKTSGSSYEQYF.

V gene TRBV4-1 combines with J gene TRBJ1-5; D not certain. From germline, CDR1 is MGHRA and CDR2 YSYEKL. The V gene lost 0 bases and the J gene lost 9 bases, with 12 bases spanning the gap. This CDR3 region has 14 residues. The CDR3 region has the DNA TGCGCCAGCAGCCAAGAGTGGGGAATTCTGCCCCAGCATTTT. Translating gives CASSQEWGILPQHF.

In regard to this clonotype: This may be a read error, as it is one base from a much larger clone. The chain couples TRBV10-3 to TRBJ2-1; TRBD2 is a possible D gene (6 bases). Germline V CDR1 and CDR2: ENHRY, SYGVKD. This CDR3 spans 16 amino acids. CDR3 bases: TGTGCCACCAGTGAGTCGGCCAGCGGGCGGAACAATGAGCAGTTCTTC. Protein: CATSESASGRNNEQFF.

Details on this clonotype: A read error is likely, as this CDR3 ends without the conserved phenylalanine or tryptophan. The V gene is TRBV5-1, the J gene TRBJ1-1; D gene unclear. This CDR3 is built from 15 residues. Trimming shortened V by 0 bases and J by 3 bases, and 12 bases separated the two germline ends. Germline V CDR1 and CDR2: SGHRS, YFSETQ. The CDR3 DNA reads TGCGCCAGCAGCTTGGTGGGCAGTGCGGACACTGAAGCTTTCTCT. Translation: CASSLVGSADTEAFS.

The gene calls are TRBV18 and TRBJ1-5; D unresolved. The length of the CDR3 is 15 residues. The V end lost 0 bases, the J end lost 0 bases, and 6 bases lay between the germline ends. Looked up from germline, CDR1 is KGHSH and CDR2 is LQKENI. The CDR3 DNA sequence: TGTGCCAGCTCACCACCGCAGAGTAGCAATCAGCCCCAGCATTTT. Encoded protein: CASSPPQSSNQPQHF.

The sample holds a few counts of this clonotype. The rearrangement joins TRBV7-2 to TRBJ2-7; D remains unclear. In germline, CDR1 is SGHTA, CDR2 FQGNSA. Deletions cut 2 bases from V and 3 bases from J, with 8 bases between. The CDR3 covers 13 residues. The CDR3, as DNA: TGTGCCAGCAGCTTAAACCAGCTCTACGAGCAGTACTTC. This gives the protein CASSLNQLYEQYF.